This T cell receptor (beta chain) was obtained from a study of cytomegalovirus exposure and HLA in healthy donors (dated by TCRdb to about 2017). The study in broad terms: An earlier analysis of some 600 of the donors reported approximately 300 Gb of sequence data and 117 million unique TCR beta sequences obtained from about 180 million T cells. An early release that covered roughly 600 HLA-typed donors contained around 300 gigabases of sequencing data and 80 million or so unique TCR sequences. Of the 300 to 500 genotyped donors, over 80% were placed in the genetic ancestry cluster associated with self-reported Caucasian donors. The study was designed to test whether signatures of past pathogen exposure could be identified by cataloging public T cell receptors. The study used immunosequencing to profile the T cell repertoires of approximately 650 subjects and linked those repertoires to cytomegalovirus serostatus. Along with the approximately 620-subject first cohort, a separate validation cohort of over a hundred different subjects was used. The study combined high-throughput TCR immunosequencing, statistical association of individual TCRs with disease status, and machine learning to predict cytomegalovirus infection status. In a later analysis, previously published TCR beta repertoires from 600 to 850 donors were re-analyzed and high-resolution HLA genotyping was added so that TCR occurrence patterns could be studied. Rather than using new phenotypic data, the later analysis identified candidate immune exposures from TCR beta sequences and from how often those sequences occurred across donors. An earlier analysis of 500 to 650 of the donors applied high-throughput TCR beta sequencing to assess whether each TCR beta V gene segment acted as functional or pseudogenic. Donor age, sex, ethnicity and CMV serostatus were collected together with the repertoire data. A later genetic analysis took genome-wide SNP genotypes for about 55% of the 666 donors and used that subset as a discovery cohort. All discovery cohort repertoires had been generated using a single sequencing platform. HLA typing covered class I and class II loci at four-digit resolution. Typing coverage varied by locus: roughly 620-640 donors for A, B, C, DRB1 and DQB1; more than 500 for DQA1; more than 600 for DPA1; around 450 for DPB1. A handful of DR-DQ haplotypes were treated as single units for association and clustering because of strong linkage in the cohort. Across some 400 genotyped donors of the cohort, an average of about 240,000 unique TCR beta nucleotide sequences per donor were sequenced, and approximately 17% of those sequences were non-productive.

The paper's findings and limits, for the study overall: Specific HLA alleles were associated with roughly 17,000 TCR beta sequences at a false discovery rate of 0.05 in a later analysis. A group of highly shared sequence variants was considered likely to be a technical artifact of the sequencing pipeline. A later genetic analysis associated a missense DCLRE1C variant with V-gene and J-gene trimming of TCR beta chains, and an independent cohort replicated the association. In a later genetic analysis, fewer N-insertions in productive TCRs were reported among donors in an Asian-associated ancestry cluster than the approximately 670-donor mean. An earlier analysis of approximately 570 of the donors showed that most TCR beta V segments appeared in productive rearrangements either about 87% or about 30% of the time, which broadly matched IMGT annotations. A later analysis reported that several top co-occurrence clusters appeared linked to parvovirus B19, influenza, CMV and Epstein-Barr virus. Roughly uniform sequencing depth across donors was assumed in presence/absence analyses, although this assumption may not hold. In a later analysis, HLA-associated TCR beta chains were found to be more clonally expanded and to have lower generation probabilities than equally common non-associated chains. For the cohort, immune exposure information was limited to CMV serostatus. A few of the identified cytomegalovirus-associated TCR beta chains were confirmed in vitro to be specific for cytomegalovirus antigens. A further reported finding was that TCR beta sequences accurately predicted the HLA-A and HLA-B alleles for most subjects in the first cohort. Because HLA typing was unavailable for some donors at each locus, only the typed subset was used in association tests. The classifier was reported to diagnose cytomegalovirus status with high specificity and sensitivity in both the original cohort and the validation cohort. The authors suggested that the approach could potentially be generalized to other disease states and immunological phenotypes. Because counts were too low, about 18 rarely observed V segments, including chromosome 9 orphons, were left out of the earlier analysis of over 550 of the donors. Linkage disequilibrium might explain the correlated functional status among segregating V segments, but an unknown experimental factor could not be ruled out. The cohort was sequenced for TCR beta chains only, and without alpha or paired-chain data the features that could be detected were limited. While some public TCRs were present in many individuals, most TCR sequences turned up only very rarely across donors. A later analysis found that most CMV-associated TCR beta chains appeared HLA-restricted, with HLA associations seemingly driven largely by CMV exposure. According to a later analysis, TCR association rates differed among HLA loci, with DRB1 alleles showing the most associated TCRs and HLA-C alleles showing the fewest. A total of roughly 160 TCR beta chains were listed by the study as associated with cytomegalovirus. When HLA alleles, especially DR and DQ, strongly co-occurred, attributing TCR associations to individual alleles was difficult. The 87-base-pair reads could not distinguish some IMGT-functional V segments, including TRBV6-2 and TRBV6-3, so those segments were excluded.

Libraries came from the immunoSEQ multiplex PCR assay. The multiplex PCR relied on a mix of 60 forward primers for TCR Vbeta segments and 13 reverse primers for TCR Jbeta segments. The CDR3 region of rearranged TCR beta genes was amplified from genomic DNA by a multiplex PCR assay. The Illumina HiSeq System was used to sequence the amplified TCR beta libraries as 87-base-pair reads. Processing in the source paper ran as follows. A later analysis counted around 72 million unique TCR beta chains across the 690 or so repertoires, and around 12 million of these chains were shared by at least two donors. Raw reads were error-corrected and collapsed into unique sequences by a nearest-neighbor algorithm in which closely related sequences were merged to remove PCR and sequencing errors. To assign V, D and J gene segments, CDR3 sequences were aligned to IMGT reference sequences. Each retained sequence needed at least a six-nucleotide match to both a V gene segment and a J gene segment. A rearrangement counted as productive if the CDR3 had no stop codons and remained in frame with V and J, and every other rearrangement counted as non-productive. Following IMGT convention, CDR3 was defined as the stretch from the second conserved V-encoded cysteine up to the conserved J-encoded phenylalanine. In an earlier analysis of around 640 of the donors, sequences lacking an unambiguous match to a single V gene segment were excluded. An earlier analysis of a few hundred of the donors called V segments functional above 56.7% productive rearrangements and segregating when the between-donor standard deviation exceeded 5%. To diagnose cytomegalovirus status from the catalog of TCR beta chain sequences, a statistical classification framework was built. In a later analysis, V and J genes were assigned by comparing TCR nucleotide sequences against IMGT/GENE-DB human TR gene sequences. Using the TCRdist pipeline, a later analysis assigned CDR3 sequences along with most-parsimonious VDJ recombination scenarios. In a later analysis, every TCR beta chain was defined by the combination of its CDR3 amino acid sequence and its V-gene family, and reads without a unique V-gene family were dropped. As a way to deal with suspected cross-contamination and a sequencing artifact, a later analysis dropped 640 or so nucleotide sequences that were highly shared and had low generation probability. In a later analysis, a clonal expansion index was calculated for each public chain from normalized within-repertoire ranks of inferred template counts. A later analysis computed generation probabilities with a VDJ recombination model fitted to out-of-frame rearrangements, and checked the results against IGoR. A later analysis scored TCR-TCR, TCR-HLA and TCR-CMV co-occurrence with hypergeometric tests, applying a repertoire-size bias correction to TCR pairs. To estimate false discovery rates, a later analysis permuted the HLA or CMV assignments 20 times. In a later analysis, co-occurring TCRs were grouped using DBSCAN, and TCRdist sequence similarity was added for clustering within HLA-allele-positive subsets. Co-occurrence clustering excluded repertoires with fewer than 30,000 or more than 120,000 public chains, plus five with anomalous nucleotide sharing. TCRdb re-hosts the immuneACCESS table, in-frame sequences only. Its copies lack some clones; in the studies checked, an unresolved V gene accounts for under half of them, and the cause for the rest is not known. The DNA was the basis for D and trimming; V, J and clone size are from that table. This sample lists approximately 130,000 clones; 85% to 90% were detected once. The top ten clones comprise under 7% of the sample.

V is trimmed back by 5 bases and J by 4 bases, and the junction contains 7 bases that no gene match accounts for. Including the terminal cysteine and phenylalanine, the CDR3 comprises 16 residues. Solely the CDR3 DNA is kept, with 48 bases framed from the first base. CDR1 LNHDA and CDR2 SQIVND are derived from the germline V gene (reference sequence). On this clone: The antigen it recognizes is unknown. It has no much larger one-base neighbor in the sample; base qualities were not kept.

The cohort comprised 666 healthy bone marrow donors. All cohort members were sampled while nominally healthy, although unrecorded immune exposures were likely present. The donor was CMV seropositive and was included in the group of 300 or so seropositive cohort members. A peripheral blood sample was collected from each donor, and TCR beta sequencing was performed on peripheral blood mononuclear cells. Genomic DNA extraction from the blood cell samples was performed with the Qiagen DNeasy Blood Extraction Kit. This TCR derives from a woman in her thirties in good health and CMV-seropositive. Sequencing was carried out using PBMCs. The V and J genes are TRBV19 and TRBJ2-5; a stretch of 13 junction bases matches TRBD2. CDR3 sequence: CASSSRLAGGGETQYF. The bases read TGTGCCAGTAGTTCCAGACTAGCGGGAGGAGGAGAGACCCAGTACTTC.